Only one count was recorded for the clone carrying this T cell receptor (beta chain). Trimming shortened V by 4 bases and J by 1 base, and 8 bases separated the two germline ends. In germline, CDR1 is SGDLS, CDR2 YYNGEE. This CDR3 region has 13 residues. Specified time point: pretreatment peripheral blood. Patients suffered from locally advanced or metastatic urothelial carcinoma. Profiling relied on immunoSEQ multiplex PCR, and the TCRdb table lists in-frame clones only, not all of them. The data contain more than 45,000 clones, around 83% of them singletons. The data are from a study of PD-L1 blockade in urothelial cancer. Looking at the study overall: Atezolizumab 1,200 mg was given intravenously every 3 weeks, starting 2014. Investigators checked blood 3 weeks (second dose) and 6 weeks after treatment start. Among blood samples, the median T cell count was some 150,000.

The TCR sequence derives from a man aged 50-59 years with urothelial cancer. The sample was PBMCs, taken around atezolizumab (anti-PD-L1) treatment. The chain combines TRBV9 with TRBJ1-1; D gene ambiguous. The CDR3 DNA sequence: TGTGCCAGCAGCCCTCAGGCGAACACTGAAGCTTTCTTT. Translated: CASSPQANTEAFF. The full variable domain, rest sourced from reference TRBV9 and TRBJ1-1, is DSGVTQTPKHLITATGQRVTLRCSPRSGDLSVYWYQQSLDQGLQFLIQYYNGEERAKGNILERFSAQQFPDLHSELNLSSLELGDSALYFCASSPQANTEAFFGQGTRLTVV.